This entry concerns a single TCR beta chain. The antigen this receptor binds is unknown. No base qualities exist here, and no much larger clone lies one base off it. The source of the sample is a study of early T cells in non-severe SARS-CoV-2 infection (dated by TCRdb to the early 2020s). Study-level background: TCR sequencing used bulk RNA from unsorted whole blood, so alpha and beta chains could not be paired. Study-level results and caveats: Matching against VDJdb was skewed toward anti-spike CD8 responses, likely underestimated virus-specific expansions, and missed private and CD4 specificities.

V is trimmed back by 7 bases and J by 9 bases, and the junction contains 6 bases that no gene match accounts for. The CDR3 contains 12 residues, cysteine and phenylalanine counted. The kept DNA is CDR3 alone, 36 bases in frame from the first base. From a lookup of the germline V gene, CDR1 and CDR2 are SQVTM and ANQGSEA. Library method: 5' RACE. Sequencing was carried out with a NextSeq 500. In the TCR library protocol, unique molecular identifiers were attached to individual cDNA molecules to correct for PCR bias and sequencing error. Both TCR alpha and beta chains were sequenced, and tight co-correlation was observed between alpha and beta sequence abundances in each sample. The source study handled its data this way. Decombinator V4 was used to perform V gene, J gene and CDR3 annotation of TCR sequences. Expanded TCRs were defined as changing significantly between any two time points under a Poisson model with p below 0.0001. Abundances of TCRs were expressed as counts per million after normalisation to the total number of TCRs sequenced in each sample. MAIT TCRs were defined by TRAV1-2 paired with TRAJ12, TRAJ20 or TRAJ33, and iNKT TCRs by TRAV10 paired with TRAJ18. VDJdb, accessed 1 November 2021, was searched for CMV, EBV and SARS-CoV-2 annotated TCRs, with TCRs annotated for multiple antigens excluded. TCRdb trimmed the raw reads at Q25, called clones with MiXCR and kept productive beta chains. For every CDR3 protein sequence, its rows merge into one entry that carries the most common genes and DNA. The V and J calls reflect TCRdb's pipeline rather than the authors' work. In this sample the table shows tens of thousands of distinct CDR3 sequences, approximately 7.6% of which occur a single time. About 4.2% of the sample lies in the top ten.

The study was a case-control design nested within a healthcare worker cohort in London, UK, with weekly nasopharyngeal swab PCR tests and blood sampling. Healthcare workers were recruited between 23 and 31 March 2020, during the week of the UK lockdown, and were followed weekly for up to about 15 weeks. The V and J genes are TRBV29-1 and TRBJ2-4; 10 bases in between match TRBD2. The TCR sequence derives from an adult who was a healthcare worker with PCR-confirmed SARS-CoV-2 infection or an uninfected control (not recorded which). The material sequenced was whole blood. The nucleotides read TGCAGCGCCCTAGCGGGAGAGAGCATTCAGTACTTC. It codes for CSALAGESIQYF.